A single sample gave rise to the 24 T cell receptor beta chains below, sequenced in a study of T cells in Graves' hyperthyroidism and ophthalmopathy. RNA transcripts served as the template for amplifying TCR beta CDR3 regions. TCR CDR3 underwent first-round RT-PCR with the HTBI primer set. TCRdb re-analysed the multiplex PCR reads in MiXCR, keeping a single row per CDR3 protein. The data show under 400,000 distinct CDR3 sequences, with about 13% seen just once and 9% to 9.5% held by the top ten. The sequenced sample was blood. Receptors were obtained from a woman aged 18-35 years with Graves' hyperthyroidism.

There are many counts of this clonotype. This rearrangement joins TRBV7-9 to TRBJ2-3; D gene unclear. Between the trimmed V and J ends, which lost 5 bases and 0 bases, there was a span of 12 bases. The CDR3 extends over 15 amino acids. Germline CDR1 and CDR2: SEHNR and FQNEAQ (reference sequence). The CDR3 loop is CASSPRGASTDTQYF. The CDR3 DNA reads TGTGCCAGCAGCCCGCGAGGAGCTAGCACAGATACGCAGTATTTT.

This clonotype was seen ten or more times. The gene calls are TRBV6-1 and TRBJ2-1; weak D call: TRBD1 (5 bases). Trimming stripped 11 bases from V and 8 bases from J, with 13 bases between. Germline V gives CDR1 MNHNS, CDR2 SASEGT. The CDR3 covers 11 residues. CDR3 amino acids: CADTGFDEQFF. The CDR3 DNA sequence: TGTGCCGATACAGGTTTTGATGAGCAGTTCTTC.

This clonotype occurred many times. V is TRBV12-3 or TRBV12-4 and J is TRBJ1-1, with a tentative D call TRBD1 (5 bases). Trimming removed 3 bases at V and 1 base at J, with 9 bases between. The CDR3 extends over 14 amino acids. CDR3 in DNA: TGTGCCAGCAGTTTGAGGGGTAAGAACACTGAAGCTTTCTTT. It codes for CASSLRGKNTEAFF.

The table lists this clonotype with many counts. The CDR3: CAISEGQDQETQYF. The CDR3 DNA follows: TGTGCCATCAGTGAGGGACAGGACCAAGAGACCCAGTACTTC. V and J are TRBV10-3 and TRBJ2-5; 7 bases agree with TRBD1. Germline loops: CDR1 ENHRY, CDR2 SYGVKD. The CDR3 spans 14 residues. V dropped 2 bases and J dropped 0; count of bases not matched to a gene: 0.

This clonotype was counted ten times or more. The V call is TRBV6-2 or TRBV6-3, the J call TRBJ2-7; the match to TRBD1 covers 9 bases. Germline-derived CDR1 and CDR2 are MNHEY and SVGEGT. The CDR3 has 14 amino acids. The V gene end was trimmed by 6 bases and the J gene end by 5 bases; junction bases not matched to a gene: 8. In DNA, the CDR3 is TGTGCCAGCAGAACCCGGGACAGGGTTGACGAGCAGTACTTC. It yields the protein CASRTRDRVDEQYF.

This clonotype was detected many times. The chain uses TRBV19 and TRBJ2-3; possible D gene TRBD1, 5 bases. V lost 5 bases and J 1 base, leaving 22 bases between the germline ends. Germline V gives CDR1 LNHDA, CDR2 SQIVND (reference sequence). CDR3 length: 18 residues. The CDR3 DNA follows: TGTGCCAGTAGTGATCCCCTCGGGCCTGTCAGGGGCACAGATACGCAGTATTTT. This gives the protein CASSDPLGPVRGTDTQYF.

This clonotype appeared many times. The rearrangement uses TRBV18 and TRBJ1-1; D is unresolved. CDR3 size: 13 residues. CDR1 KGHSH and CDR2 LQKENI come from the germline V gene. V was trimmed by 8 bases and J by 1 base, leaving 11 bases between them. Here the CDR3 DNA reads TGTGCCAGCAGCCCTTCCGAGAACACTGAAGCTTTCTTT. As protein: CASSPSENTEAFF.

This clonotype has a count of ten or more. The chain carries TRBV7-9 and TRBJ2-1, with 10 bases lining up with TRBD1. CDR1 SEHNR and CDR2 FQNEAQ come from the germline V gene (reference sequence). V lost 5 bases to trimming and J lost 5 bases; unmatched junction nucleotides: 9. CDR3 length equals 16 residues. The CDR3 sequence is CASSLPGTGDNNEQFF. In nucleotides, the CDR3 is TGTGCCAGCAGCCTACCCGGGACAGGGGATAACAATGAGCAGTTCTTC.

This clonotype was seen ten or more times. The chain joins TRBV3-1 to TRBJ1-3; D remains ambiguous. Between the trimmed V and J ends, which lost 2 bases and 0 bases, there was a span of 5 bases. Germline V gives CDR1 LGHDT, CDR2 YNNKEL (reference sequence). The CDR3 is 14 amino acids. This CDR3 is CASSQTYSGNTIYF. The CDR3 DNA sequence: TGTGCCAGCAGCCAAACCTACTCTGGAAACACCATATATTTT. Full variable domain (rest looked up from reference TRBV3-1 and TRBJ1-3): DTAVSQTPKYLVTQMGNDKSIKCEQNLGHDTMYWYKQDSKKFLKIMFSYNNKELIINETVPNRFSPKSPDKAHLNLHINSLELGDSAVYFCASSQTYSGNTIYFGEGSWLTVV.

This clonotype was counted ten times or more. V and J are TRBV29-1 and TRBJ1-1, with a possible D match to TRBD1 (5 bases). With 4 bases removed from V and 6 bases from J, the gap between germline ends came to 18 bases. The V gene's germline CDR1 is SQVTM and CDR2 ANQGSEA. The CDR3 extends over 14 amino acids. CDR3 amino acids: CSVGRGSPGSEAFF. CDR3 DNA: TGCAGCGTTGGTCGTGGTTCGCCAGGGTCTGAAGCTTTCTTT.

This clonotype was seen repeatedly, ten times or more. The V call is TRBV3-1, the J call TRBJ2-1; D is possibly TRBD2 (6 bases). The germline V gene has CDR1 LGHDT and CDR2 YNNKEL (reference sequence). The CDR3 sequence is 15 residues long. The V end lost 2 bases, the J end lost 12 bases, and 20 bases lay between the germline ends. CDR3 bases: TGTGCCAGCAGCCAACAACCGGGGACTGCGGAGGGGCAGTTCTTC. This sequence encodes CASSQQPGTAEGQFF.

The chain couples TRBV5-6 to TRBJ2-1, with D maybe TRBD2 (6 bases). The V gene lost 5 bases and the J gene lost 8 bases, with 14 bases spanning the gap. This CDR3 has 13 residues. CDR1 is SGHDT and CDR2 is YYEEEE in the germline V gene. For the CDR3, the DNA is TGTGCCAGCAGTGGGGGGTTTGTTGATGAGCAGTTCTTC. Translating gives CASSGGFVDEQFF.

This clonotype came up many times. J is TRBJ1-2 and V is TRBV25-1; 7 positions agree with TRBD1. This CDR3 spans 16 amino acids. Trimming cost V 3 bases and J 0 bases; bases outside gene matches: 7. Germline V lookup: CDR1 MGHDK, CDR2 SYGVNS. The CDR3 spells CASSDSLDRTNYGYTF. CDR3 nucleotide sequence: TGTGCCAGCAGTGATAGCTTGGACAGGACTAACTATGGCTACACCTTC.

This clonotype came up a few times. V usage is TRBV27 and J usage is TRBJ2-2; 7 bases agree with TRBD2. Germline V lookup: CDR1 MNHEY, CDR2 SMNVEV (reference sequence). V was pared by 5 bases and J by 3 bases, with 6 bases of the junction left unmatched. CDR3 length: 15 amino acids. The chain's CDR3 is CASSTGLPHTGELFF. CDR3 DNA sequence: TGTGCCAGCAGTACGGGACTACCCCACACCGGGGAGCTGTTTTTT.

The rearrangement links TRBV5-6 to TRBJ2-1; maybe TRBD2 (6 bases). The CDR3 is 15 residues long. Deletions cut 7 bases from V and 5 bases from J, with 19 bases between. Germline CDR1 SGHDT, CDR2 YYEEEE. CDR3 DNA: TGTGCCAGCTTCCTCCGGGACTCGTCCCACAATGAGCAGTTCTTC. Amino acid sequence: CASFLRDSSHNEQFF.

The chain links TRBV28 to TRBJ1-2; possible D gene TRBD1, 5 bases. Trimming removed 6 bases at V and 7 bases at J, with 18 bases between. Germline CDR1 is MDHEN and CDR2 is SYDVKM. This CDR3 comprises 14 residues. In nucleotides, the CDR3 is TGTGCCAGCAGCCTCCCCGGGGGAATACGTGGCTACACCTTC. It encodes CASSLPGGIRGYTF.

This clonotype was detected ten times or more. Here the CDR3 reads CASSFSIGQPQHF. In DNA form, the CDR3 reads TGTGCCAGCAGTTTCAGCATTGGGCAGCCCCAGCATTTT. V is TRBV28 and J is TRBJ1-5; D uncertain. V dropped 3 bases and J dropped 7 bases, with 10 bases sitting between them. Germline V gene sequence: CDR1 MDHEN, CDR2 SYDVKM. This CDR3 comprises 13 residues.

The chain carries TRBV5-4 and TRBJ2-3, with TRBD1 matching 11 bases. Unmatched junction bases numbered 11, after V lost 4 bases and J lost 1 base. The CDR3 spans 18 residues. CDR1 is SGHNT and CDR2 is YYREEE in the germline V gene (reference sequence). Here the CDR3 DNA reads TGTGCCAGCAGCAAACCCGGACAGGGGGCCTATGGCACAGATACGCAGTATTTT. Its protein product is CASSKPGQGAYGTDTQYF.

Details on this clonotype: An end of the junction differs from the germline gene, which may be a read error. The genes are TRBV7-7 and TRBJ2-2; 7 bases line up with TRBD2. Germline CDR1 SSHAT, CDR2 FNYEAQ (reference sequence). The CDR3 length is 15 residues. The CDR3 spells CASSLAGPRAGELFF. The CDR3 DNA reads as TGTGCTAGCAGCTTAGCGGGCCCCCGGGCGGGGGAGCTGTTTTTT.

The genes are TRBV6-5 and TRBJ1-5, with D possibly matching TRBD1 (5 bases). Deletions cut 4 bases from V and 12 bases from J, with 19 bases between. This CDR3 spans 14 amino acids. In germline, CDR1 is MNHEY, CDR2 SVGAGI. DNA for the CDR3: TGTGCCAGCAGTTCGGCGGGGGTGAATCATCTCCAGCATTTT. Amino acids: CASSSAGVNHLQHF.

Notes on this clonotype: Just one base apart from a much larger clone, this may be a read error. This rearrangement joins TRBV2 to TRBJ1-2; D gene uncertain. The CDR3 is made up of 12 amino acids. Germline loops: CDR1 SNHLY, CDR2 FYNNEI. The CDR3 DNA reads TGTGCCAGCAGTCCCGATAACCATGGCTACACCTTC. Translating it yields CASSPDNHGYTF.

This clonotype was found many times. The chain carries TRBV6-1 and TRBJ2-1; D possibly uses TRBD1 or TRBD2 (6 bases each). Germline V gene data show CDR1 as MNHNS and CDR2 as SASEGT. The V end lost 7 bases, the J end lost 7 bases, and 14 bases lay between the germline ends. The CDR3 is 13 residues long. This CDR3 reads CASKMGGGNEQFF. CDR3 DNA sequence: TGTGCCAGCAAAATGGGGGGCGGGAATGAGCAGTTCTTC.

This clonotype was seen many times. The chain couples TRBV15 to TRBJ1-2; no firm D call. Trimming cost V 1 base and J 0 bases, with 6 bases left between them. CDR1 and CDR2 (germline): LNHNV, YYDKDF (reference sequence). This CDR3 region has 14 residues. The CDR3 region is CATSRGEANYGYTF. CDR3 in DNA: TGTGCCACCAGCAGAGGGGAGGCTAACTATGGCTACACCTTC.

V and J are TRBV9 and TRBJ2-7; 11 nucleotides match TRBD2. The CDR3 has 16 amino acids. J lost 9 bases, V lost 1 base, and 12 bases had no gene match. Germline V lookup: CDR1 SGDLS, CDR2 YYNGEE. The CDR3, as DNA: TGTGCCAGCAGCGTACGTCCACTAGCGGGAGATGGTGTGCAGTACTTC. Translated, it gives CASSVRPLAGDGVQYF.